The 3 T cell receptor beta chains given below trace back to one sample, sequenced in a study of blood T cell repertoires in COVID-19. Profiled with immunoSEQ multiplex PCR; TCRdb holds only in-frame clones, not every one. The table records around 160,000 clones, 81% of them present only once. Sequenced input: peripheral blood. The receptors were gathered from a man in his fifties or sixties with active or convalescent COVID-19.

CDR3 sequence reads: CASRDDRSYGYTF. As DNA, the CDR3 is TGTGCCAGCAGGGACGACAGATCCTATGGCTACACCTTC. V and J are TRBV25-1 and TRBJ1-2, with TRBD1 as a possible D gene (5 bases). This CDR3 is built from 13 residues. CDR1 and CDR2 (germline): MGHDK, SYGVNS. Trimming cost V 6 bases and J 4 bases, with 12 bases left between them.

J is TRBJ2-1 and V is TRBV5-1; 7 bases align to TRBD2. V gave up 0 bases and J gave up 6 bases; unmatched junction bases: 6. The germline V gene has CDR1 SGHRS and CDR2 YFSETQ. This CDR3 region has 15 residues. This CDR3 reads CASSLAGGGSNEQFF. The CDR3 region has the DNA TGCGCCAGCAGCTTGGCCGGCGGGGGAAGCAATGAGCAGTTCTTC. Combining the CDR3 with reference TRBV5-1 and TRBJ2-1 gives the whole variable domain KAGVTQTPRYLIKTRGQQVTLSCSPISGHRSVSWYQQTPGQGLQFLFEYFSETQRNKGNFPGRFSGRQFSNSRSEMNVSTLELGDSALYLCASSLAGGGSNEQFFGPGTRLTVL.

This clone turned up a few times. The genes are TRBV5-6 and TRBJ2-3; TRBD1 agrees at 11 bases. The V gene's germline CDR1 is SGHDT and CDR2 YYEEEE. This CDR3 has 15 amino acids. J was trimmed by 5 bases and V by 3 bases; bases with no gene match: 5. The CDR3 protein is CASSWTGGKKDTQYF. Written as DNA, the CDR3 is TGTGCCAGCAGCTGGACAGGGGGCAAGAAAGATACGCAGTATTTT.